These T cell receptor beta chains were read from a single sample in a study of cytomegalovirus exposure and HLA in healthy donors. This table comes from immunoSEQ multiplex PCR, and its TCRdb copy is limited to in-frame clones, with some not included. The table records 90,000 to 110,000 clones, approximately 70% of them present only once. The sample taken for sequencing was PBMCs. These receptors all come from a woman between 65 and 79 years old in good health and CMV-seropositive. The CDR3 runs from the conserved cysteine through the conserved F or W. The D gene is left open where the match is weak. Clone size is stated in some rows and not others, as once, few, many or a class when expanded.

CDR3aa: CASSKQGSQETQYF; CDR3nt: TGCGCCAGCAGCAAACAGGGGTCCCAAGAGACCCAGTACTTC; j_gene: TRBJ2-5; d_gene: TRBD1; abundance: .; v_gene: TRBV5-1
CDR3aa: CASRGTDQPQHF; CDR3nt: TGTGCCAGCAGGGGGACAGACCAGCCCCAGCATTTT; j_gene: TRBJ1-5; d_gene: TRBD1; abundance: .; v_gene: TRBV6-6
CDR3aa: CASGPGGSLYGYTF; CDR3nt: TGTGCTAGTGGTCCAGGGGGGTCGCTCTATGGCTACACCTTC; j_gene: TRBJ1-2; d_gene: TRBD1; abundance: .; v_gene: TRBV12-5
CDR3aa: CAISANSGSGGYTF; CDR3nt: TGTGCCATCAGTGCGAACTCAGGGTCAGGAGGCTACACCTTC; j_gene: TRBJ1-2; d_gene: .; abundance: .; v_gene: TRBV10-3
CDR3aa: CASKTRDSYEQYF; CDR3nt: TGTGCCAGCAAGACCCGGGACAGCTACGAGCAGTACTTC; j_gene: TRBJ2-7; d_gene: TRBD1; abundance: .; v_gene: TRBV6-6
CDR3aa: CASSHVGVVQETQYF; CDR3nt: TGTGCCAGCAGCCATGTCGGGGTGGTACAAGAGACCCAGTACTTC; j_gene: TRBJ2-5; d_gene: .; abundance: .; v_gene: TRBV14
CDR3aa: CASSIRQVYSGANVLTF; CDR3nt: TGTGCCAGTAGTATCCGACAGGTTTACTCTGGGGCCAACGTCCTGACTTTC; j_gene: TRBJ2-6; d_gene: .; abundance: .; v_gene: TRBV19
CDR3aa: CASSVGTSGGRGELFF; CDR3nt: TGTGCCAGCAGCGTTGGGACTAGCGGGGGGAGGGGGGAGCTGTTTTTT; j_gene: TRBJ2-2; d_gene: TRBD2; abundance: .; v_gene: TRBV9
CDR3aa: CASSEQGIYEQYF; CDR3nt: TGTGCCAGCAGTGAACAGGGTATCTACGAGCAGTACTTC; j_gene: TRBJ2-7; d_gene: .; abundance: .; v_gene: TRBV6-1
CDR3aa: CASSQTWDRDHEQYF; CDR3nt: TGTGCCAGCAGCCAAACCTGGGACAGGGACCACGAGCAGTACTTC; j_gene: TRBJ2-7; d_gene: TRBD1; abundance: once; v_gene: TRBV5-5
CDR3aa: CSWTGTGYEQYF; CDR3nt: TGCAGTTGGACAGGGACGGGATACGAGCAGTACTTC; j_gene: TRBJ2-7; d_gene: TRBD1; abundance: .; v_gene: TRBV29-1
CDR3aa: CASSLASTSYNEQFF; CDR3nt: TGTGCCAGCAGCTTAGCGAGTACCTCATACAATGAGCAGTTCTTC; j_gene: TRBJ2-1; d_gene: .; abundance: .; v_gene: TRBV7-2
CDR3aa: CAISVGGARNTEAFF; CDR3nt: TGTGCCATCAGTGTTGGGGGGGCGAGGAACACTGAAGCTTTCTTT; j_gene: TRBJ1-1; d_gene: .; abundance: .; v_gene: TRBV10-3
CDR3aa: CASSLKGAGTDTQYF; CDR3nt: TGTGCCAGCAGCTTAAAAGGGGCGGGGACAGATACGCAGTATTTT; j_gene: TRBJ2-3; d_gene: .; abundance: .; v_gene: TRBV7-9
CDR3aa: CASSLARGRPQYF; CDR3nt: TGTGCCAGCAGCTTAGCGCGGGGTAGACCTCAGTATTTT; j_gene: TRBJ2-3; d_gene: .; abundance: few; v_gene: TRBV7-2
CDR3aa: CASSRQNNSPLHF; CDR3nt: TGTGCCAGCAGTAGACAGAATAATTCACCCCTCCACTTT; j_gene: TRBJ1-6; d_gene: .; abundance: .; v_gene: TRBV6-6
CDR3aa: CASRSGGQSTDTQYF; CDR3nt: TGCGCCAGCCGTTCGGGCGGGCAAAGCACAGATACGCAGTATTTT; j_gene: TRBJ2-3; d_gene: .; abundance: few; v_gene: TRBV4-1
CDR3aa: CASSFAGQGDGYTF; CDR3nt: TGTGCCAGCAGCTTCGCCGGGCAGGGGGATGGCTACACCTTC; j_gene: TRBJ1-2; d_gene: TRBD1; abundance: .; v_gene: TRBV7-9
CDR3aa: CASSLGTGGYGYTF; CDR3nt: TGTGCCAGCAGCTTAGGAACAGGGGGTTATGGCTACACCTTC; j_gene: TRBJ1-2; d_gene: TRBD1; abundance: .; v_gene: TRBV7-2
CDR3aa: CASSSLSQGRSYEQYF; CDR3nt: TGTGCCAGCAGCTCTCTCTCCCAGGGTCGCTCCTACGAGCAGTACTTC; j_gene: TRBJ2-7; d_gene: .; abundance: once; v_gene: TRBV7-9
CDR3aa: CSVEDRLRTEAFF; CDR3nt: TGCAGCGTTGAAGATCGACTAAGGACTGAAGCTTTCTTT; j_gene: TRBJ1-1; d_gene: .; abundance: few; v_gene: TRBV29-1
CDR3aa: CASSFPGQGKTEAFF; CDR3nt: TGTGCCAGCAGCTTTCCGGGACAGGGAAAGACTGAAGCTTTCTTT; j_gene: TRBJ1-1; d_gene: TRBD1; abundance: .; v_gene: TRBV11-2
CDR3aa: CASKRGPGLNTEAFF; CDR3nt: TGTGCCAGCAAAAGGGGGCCGGGGTTGAACACTGAAGCTTTCTTT; j_gene: TRBJ1-1; d_gene: TRBD1; abundance: few; v_gene: TRBV6-1
CDR3aa: CAWSVGGYEQYF; CDR3nt: TGTGCCTGGAGTGTAGGGGGTTACGAGCAGTACTTC; j_gene: TRBJ2-7; d_gene: .; abundance: .; v_gene: TRBV30
CDR3aa: CAWSAKTGVGNTIYF; CDR3nt: TGTGCCTGGAGTGCAAAGACAGGGGTCGGAAACACCATATATTTT; j_gene: TRBJ1-3; d_gene: TRBD1; abundance: .; v_gene: TRBV30
CDR3aa: CATSRDRGTQYF; CDR3nt: TGTGCCACCAGCAGAGATAGGGGAACCCAGTACTTC; j_gene: TRBJ2-5; d_gene: .; abundance: once; v_gene: TRBV15
CDR3aa: CAWVRLNTEAFF; CDR3nt: TGTGCCTGGGTCAGGTTGAACACTGAAGCTTTCTTT; j_gene: TRBJ1-1; d_gene: .; abundance: few; v_gene: TRBV30
CDR3aa: CASSPGQGAHQPQHF; CDR3nt: TGTGCCAGCAGCCCGGGACAGGGGGCCCATCAGCCCCAGCATTTT; j_gene: TRBJ1-5; d_gene: TRBD1; abundance: .; v_gene: TRBV7-8
CDR3aa: CASSNGQGLNQPQHF; CDR3nt: TGTGCCAGTAGTAACGGGCAGGGGTTGAATCAGCCCCAGCATTTT; j_gene: TRBJ1-5; d_gene: .; abundance: .; v_gene: TRBV19
CDR3aa: CASSIQVYSGNTIYF; CDR3nt: TGTGCCAGTAGTATACAGGTCTACTCTGGAAACACCATATATTTT; j_gene: TRBJ1-3; d_gene: .; abundance: .; v_gene: TRBV19
CDR3aa: CASSLRDPGELFF; CDR3nt: TGTGCCAGCAGCCTCCGGGATCCCGGGGAGCTGTTTTTT; j_gene: TRBJ2-2; d_gene: .; abundance: many; v_gene: TRBV11-3